This T cell receptor (beta chain) was obtained from a study of PD-1 blockade in classical Hodgkin lymphoma. Each patient experienced a relapse that followed autologous stem cell transplantation, and brentuximab vedotin exposure varied. Profiling relied on immunoSEQ multiplex PCR, and the TCRdb table lists in-frame clones only, not all of them. The data contain 75,000 to 100,000 clones, roughly 80% of them singletons. Study observations and caveats: CD8+ TCR diversity did not rise significantly by C4D1, unlike CD4+. Baseline diversity resembling that of newly diagnosed patients was seen in complete responders. Whatever underlies the repertoire differences (possibly disease activity or prior therapy) remains undefined.

Trimming stripped 1 base from V and 3 bases from J, with 7 bases between. The V gene's germline CDR1 is SGHDN and CDR2 FVKESK. The CDR3 length is 14 residues. As concerns this clone: Its target is not known.

This TCR came from a human donor with classical Hodgkin lymphoma. Sequencing used peripheral blood mononuclear cells (PBMCs), obtained before the second cycle of nivolumab. This sequence joins TRBV14 and TRBJ2-1; no clear D. DNA for the CDR3: TGTGCCAGCAGCCAAGGTTCGATCTACAATGAGCAGTTCTTC. Translating gives CASSQGSIYNEQFF.